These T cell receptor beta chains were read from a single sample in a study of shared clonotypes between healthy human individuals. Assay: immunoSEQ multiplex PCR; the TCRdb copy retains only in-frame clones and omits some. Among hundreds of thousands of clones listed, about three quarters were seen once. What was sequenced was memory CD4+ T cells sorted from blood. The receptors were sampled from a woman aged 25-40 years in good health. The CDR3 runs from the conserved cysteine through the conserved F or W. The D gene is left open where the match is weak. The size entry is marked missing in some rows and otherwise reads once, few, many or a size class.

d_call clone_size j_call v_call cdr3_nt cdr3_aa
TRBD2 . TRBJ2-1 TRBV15 TGTGCCACCAGCAGAGCTCCCGGACTAGCGGGAGGCAATGAGCAGTTCTTC CATSRAPGLAGGNEQFF
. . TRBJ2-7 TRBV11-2 TGTGCCAGCAGCCCATCTCTGGGGGCTATCGAGCAGTACTTC CASSPSLGAIEQYF
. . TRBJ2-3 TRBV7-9 TGTGCCAGCAGACTAGGACAAGATACGCAGTATTTT CASRLGQDTQYF
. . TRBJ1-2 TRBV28 TGTGCCAGCAGTTCCCCTGGGGGCGGGAACTATGGCTACACCTTC CASSSPGGGNYGYTF
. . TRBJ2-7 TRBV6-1 TGTGCCAGCAGTGAGAGGGCCAAGGGGCTCGAGCAGTACTTC CASSERAKGLEQYF
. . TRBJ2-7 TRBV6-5 TGTGCCAGCAGTCCCAGAGACGGATCCTACGAGCAGTACTTC CASSPRDGSYEQYF
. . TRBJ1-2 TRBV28 TGTGCCAGCAGTTTCCCCCCGTCCTACACCTTC CASSFPPSYTF
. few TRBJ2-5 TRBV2 TGTGCCAGCAGTGCCCGGGCATCAGCGCCTCAAGAGACCCAGTACTTC CASSARASAPQETQYF
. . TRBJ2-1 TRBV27 TGTGCCAGCAGCAGATCCCCAGCTGGAGGGAACAATGAGCAGTTCTTC CASSRSPAGGNNEQFF
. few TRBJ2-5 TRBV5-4 TGTGCCAGCAGCCCAGGGGCCCCGGGGGGCCTACAAGAGACCCAGTACTTC CASSPGAPGGLQETQYF
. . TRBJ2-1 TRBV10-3 TGTGCCATCAGTGGTGGGAGCTCCTACAATGAGCAGTTCTTC CAISGGSSYNEQFF
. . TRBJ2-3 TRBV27 TGTGCCAGCACCCCCGACTTTGGGGGTCGTGATACGCAGTATTTT CASTPDFGGRDTQYF
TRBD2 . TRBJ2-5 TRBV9 TGTGCCAGCAGCGTTGGCGGGAGGTACCAAGAGACCCAGTACTTC CASSVGGRYQETQYF
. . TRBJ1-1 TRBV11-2 TGTGCCAGCAGCTTTGGGAATTTCAGGACTGAAGCTTTCTTT CASSFGNFRTEAFF
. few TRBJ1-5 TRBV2 TGTGCCAGCAGTGATCGTTATAGCGGCAATCAGCCCCAGCATTTT CASSDRYSGNQPQHF
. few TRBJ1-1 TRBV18 TGTGCTAGCGAGGTCAACGGGGACACTGAAGCTTTCTTT CASEVNGDTEAFF
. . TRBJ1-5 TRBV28 TGTGCCAGCAGTGAAAAAGACAGTTCGAGCAATCAGCCCCAGCATTTT CASSEKDSSSNQPQHF
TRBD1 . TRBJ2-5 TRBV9 TGTGCCAGCAGCGTAGAGGGACAGCCAGGGGAGACCCAGTACTTC CASSVEGQPGETQYF
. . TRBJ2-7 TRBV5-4 TGTGCCAGCAGCTCTAAAGGGGGGAACGAGCAGTACTTC CASSSKGGNEQYF
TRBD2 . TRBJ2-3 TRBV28 TGTGCCAGCAGTTCCGCGGTAGCGGGTAGCACAGATACGCAGTATTTT CASSSAVAGSTDTQYF
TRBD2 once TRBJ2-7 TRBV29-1 TGCAGCGTCCGGGGGACTAGCGGGGACTCCTACGAGCAGTACTTC CSVRGTSGDSYEQYF
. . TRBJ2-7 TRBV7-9 TGTGCCAGCAGCTGGCGGGAAGCGGGCGAGCAGTACTTC CASSWREAGEQYF
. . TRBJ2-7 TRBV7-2 TGTGCCAGCAGCTCCCAACACAACTCTCGGGCCTTTTATTACGAGCAGTACTTC CASSSQHNSRAFYYEQYF
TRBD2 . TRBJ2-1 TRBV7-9 TGTGCCAGCAGCCGGACTAGCGGAGAATACAATGAGCAGTTCTTC CASSRTSGEYNEQFF
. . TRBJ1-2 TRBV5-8 TGTGCCAGCAGCCAAGGGGACATCACCCTTGGCTACACCTTC CASSQGDITLGYTF
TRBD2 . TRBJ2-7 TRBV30 TGTGCCTGGAGTAGACTAGCGGGTACCTACGAGCAGTACTTC CAWSRLAGTYEQYF
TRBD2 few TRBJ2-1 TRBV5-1 TGCGCCAGCAGCTTATCTCCGGGACTAGAGAACAATGAGCAGTTCTTC CASSLSPGLENNEQFF
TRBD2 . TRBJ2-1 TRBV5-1 TGCGCCAGCAGCCAACCGGGACTAGCGGGAGGGCGCTCCTACAATGAGCAGTTCTTC CASSQPGLAGGRSYNEQFF
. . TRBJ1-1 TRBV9 TGTGCCAGCACCCCTTTCGTGGGGAGCACTGAAGCTTTCTTT CASTPFVGSTEAFF
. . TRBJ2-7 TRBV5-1 TGCGCCAGCAGCTTGGGACTACCCTACGAGCAGTACTTC CASSLGLPYEQYF
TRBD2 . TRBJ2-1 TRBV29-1 TGCAGCGTTGAGCCCAGCGGGGCTCACAATGAGCAGTTCTTC CSVEPSGAHNEQFF
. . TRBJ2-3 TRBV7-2 TGTGCCAGCAGCTTACGCGTGGCAGATACGCAGTATTTT CASSLRVADTQYF
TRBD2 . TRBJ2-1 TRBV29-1 TGCAGCGTTAGCGGGGACCGTCCCTCCTACAATGAGCAGTTCTTC CSVSGDRPSYNEQFF
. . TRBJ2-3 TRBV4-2 TGTGCCAGCAGCCAAGACTCGACAAACACAGATACGCAGTATTTT CASSQDSTNTDTQYF
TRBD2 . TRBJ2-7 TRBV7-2 TGTGCCAGCAGGACTAGCGGGACGTACGAGCAGTACTTC CASRTSGTYEQYF
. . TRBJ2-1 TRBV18 TGTGCCAGCTCGCTTAACAGGGAGGTCAGCAATGAGCAGTTCTTC CASSLNREVSNEQFF
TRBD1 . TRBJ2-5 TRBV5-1 TGCGCCAGCAGCTTGACAGGGGGCACCGAGACCCAGTACTTC CASSLTGGTETQYF
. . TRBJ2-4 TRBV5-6 TGTGCCAGCAGCTTGGGAATCCCAGCCAAAAACATTCAGTACTTC CASSLGIPAKNIQYF
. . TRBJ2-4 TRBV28 TGTGCCAGCAGTTTAAAGCTGCGCGGGACGGCCAAAAACATTCAGTACTTC CASSLKLRGTAKNIQYF
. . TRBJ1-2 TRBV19 TGTGCCAGTAGTATCCGGGGTAACTATGGCTACACCTTC CASSIRGNYGYTF
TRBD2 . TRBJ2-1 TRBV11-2 TGTGCCAGCAGCACGGGAGGTCTAGCGTTCAATGAGCAGTTCTTC CASSTGGLAFNEQFF
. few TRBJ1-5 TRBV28 TGTGCCAGCAGTTTCCTCAGGGACAATCAGCCCCAGCATTTT CASSFLRDNQPQHF
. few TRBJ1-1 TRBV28 TGTGCCAGCAGCGTGACAGGCCGGGCTGAAGCTTTCTTT CASSVTGRAEAFF
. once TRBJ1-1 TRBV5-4 TGTGCCAGCAGCTTGTATCTGGGACATTCAAACACTGAAGCTTTCTTT CASSLYLGHSNTEAFF
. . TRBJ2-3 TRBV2 TGTGCCAGCAGGCAGGGCACAGATACGCAGTATTTT CASRQGTDTQYF
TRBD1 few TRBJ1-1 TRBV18 TGTGCCAGCTCCGCGACAGGGGTGGCTGAAGCTTTCTTT CASSATGVAEAFF
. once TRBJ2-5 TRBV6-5 TGTGCCAGCAGTTACGCACTACCGCAAGAGACCCAGTACTTC CASSYALPQETQYF
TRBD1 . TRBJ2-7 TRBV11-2 TGTGCCAGCAGCTCCAAGAGGACAGGGTCCTTCTCCTACGAGCAGTACTTC CASSSKRTGSFSYEQYF
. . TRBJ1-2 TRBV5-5 TGTGCCAGCAGCCGTGGTTCCTATGGCTACACCTTC CASSRGSYGYTF
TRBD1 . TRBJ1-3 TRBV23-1 TGCGCCAGCAGTCGCCCATTGGCGGACAGGGACGGTGGAAACACCATATATTTT CASSRPLADRDGGNTIYF
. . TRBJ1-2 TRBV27 TGTGCCAGCAGGGGCTCCAGGGGTAGGGTTGGGGGCTACACCTTC CASRGSRGRVGGYTF
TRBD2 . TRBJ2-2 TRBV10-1 TGCGCCAGCAGTCCGGGACTAGCGTTCACCGGGGAGCTGTTTTTT CASSPGLAFTGELFF
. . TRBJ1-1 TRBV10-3 TGTGCCATCAACGACAGACACACTGAAGCTTTCTTT CAINDRHTEAFF
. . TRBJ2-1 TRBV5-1 TGCGCCAGCAGCTCCGGATTAAATGAGCAGTTCTTC CASSSGLNEQFF
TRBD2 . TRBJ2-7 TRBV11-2 TGTGCCAGCAGCACCGCGGGGGGACTAGCTTACGAGCAGTACTTC CASSTAGGLAYEQYF